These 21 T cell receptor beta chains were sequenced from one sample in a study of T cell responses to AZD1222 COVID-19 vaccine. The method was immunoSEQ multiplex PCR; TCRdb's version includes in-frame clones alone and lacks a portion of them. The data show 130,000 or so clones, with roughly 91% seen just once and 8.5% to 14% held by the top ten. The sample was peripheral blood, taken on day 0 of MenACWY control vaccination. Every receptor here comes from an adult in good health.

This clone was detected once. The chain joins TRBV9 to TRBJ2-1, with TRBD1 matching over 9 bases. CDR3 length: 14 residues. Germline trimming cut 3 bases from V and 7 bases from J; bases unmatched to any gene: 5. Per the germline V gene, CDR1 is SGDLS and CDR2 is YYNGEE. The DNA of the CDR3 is TGTGCCAGCAGCGCGGGGGGACAGGGAAATGAGCAGTTCTTC. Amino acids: CASSAGGQGNEQFF.

CDR3 in amino acids: CASRRGLAGENEQFF. In DNA form, the CDR3 reads TGTGCCAGCAGACGGGGACTAGCGGGAGAAAATGAGCAGTTCTTC. The V call is TRBV5-4, the J call TRBJ2-1; 14 bases align to TRBD2. V trimming: 5 bases; J trimming: 7 bases; junction bases outside the gene matches: 5. This CDR3 region has 15 residues. Germline V CDR1 and CDR2: SGHNT, YYREEE (reference sequence).

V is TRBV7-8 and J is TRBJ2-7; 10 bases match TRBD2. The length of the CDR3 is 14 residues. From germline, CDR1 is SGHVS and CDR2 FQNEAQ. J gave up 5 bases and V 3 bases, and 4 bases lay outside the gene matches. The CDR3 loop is CASSFSGRVDEQYF. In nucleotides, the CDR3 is TGTGCCAGCAGCTTCAGCGGGAGGGTCGACGAGCAGTACTTC.

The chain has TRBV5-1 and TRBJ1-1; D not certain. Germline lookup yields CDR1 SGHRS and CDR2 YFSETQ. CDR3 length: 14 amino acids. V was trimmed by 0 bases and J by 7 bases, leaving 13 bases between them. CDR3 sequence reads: CASSLEPNGIEAFF. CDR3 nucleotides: TGCGCCAGCAGCTTGGAACCTAACGGCATTGAAGCTTTCTTT.

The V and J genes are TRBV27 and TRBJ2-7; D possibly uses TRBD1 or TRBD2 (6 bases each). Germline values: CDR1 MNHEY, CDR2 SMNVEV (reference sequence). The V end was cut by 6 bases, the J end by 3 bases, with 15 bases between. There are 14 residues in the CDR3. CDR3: CASRLRGGSYEQYF. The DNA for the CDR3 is TGTGCCAGCAGGCTGAGAGGGGGGAGCTACGAGCAGTACTTC.

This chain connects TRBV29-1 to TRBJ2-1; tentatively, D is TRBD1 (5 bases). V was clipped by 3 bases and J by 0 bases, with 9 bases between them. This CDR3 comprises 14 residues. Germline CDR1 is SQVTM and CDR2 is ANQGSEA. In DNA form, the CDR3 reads TGCAGCGTTGATCAGGGCGGCTCCTACAATGAGCAGTTCTTC. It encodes CSVDQGGSYNEQFF.

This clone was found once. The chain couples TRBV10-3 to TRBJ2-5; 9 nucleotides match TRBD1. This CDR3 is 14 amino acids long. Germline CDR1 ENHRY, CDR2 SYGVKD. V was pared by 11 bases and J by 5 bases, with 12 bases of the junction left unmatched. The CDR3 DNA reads TGTGCCCTCTCTCGGACAGGGGATATTGAGACCCAGTACTTC. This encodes CALSRTGDIETQYF.

DNA for the CDR3: TGTGCCAGCAGCCTGCAGCCTTCCTCCTACGAGCAGTACTTC. Amino acids: CASSLQPSSYEQYF. This chain uses TRBV13 with TRBJ2-7; the D is unclear. The germline V gene encodes CDR1 PRHDT and CDR2 FYEKMQ (reference sequence). V was clipped by 5 bases and J by 0 bases, with 11 bases between them. The CDR3 length is 14 residues.

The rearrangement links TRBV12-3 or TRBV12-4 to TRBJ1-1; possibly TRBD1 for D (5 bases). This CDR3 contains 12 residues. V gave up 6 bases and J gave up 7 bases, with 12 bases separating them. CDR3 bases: TGTGCCAGCAGCAGTTGGGGGGTTGAAGCTTTCTTT. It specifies CASSSWGVEAFF.

The CDR3 DNA reads TGTGCCAGCAGTGGCCAGGGCTACGAGCAGTACTTC. This gives the protein CASSGQGYEQYF. The chain couples TRBV2 to TRBJ2-7, with a possible D match to TRBD1 (5 bases). CDR3 length: 12 residues. The V end lost 4 bases, the J end lost 3 bases, and 7 bases lay between the germline ends. Germline V CDR1 and CDR2: SNHLY, FYNNEI.

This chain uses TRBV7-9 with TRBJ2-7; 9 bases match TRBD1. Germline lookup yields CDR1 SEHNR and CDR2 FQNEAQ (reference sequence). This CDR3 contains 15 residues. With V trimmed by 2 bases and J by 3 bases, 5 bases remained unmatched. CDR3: CASSLLSGQGYEQYF. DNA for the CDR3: TGTGCCAGCAGCTTACTCTCGGGACAGGGCTACGAGCAGTACTTC.

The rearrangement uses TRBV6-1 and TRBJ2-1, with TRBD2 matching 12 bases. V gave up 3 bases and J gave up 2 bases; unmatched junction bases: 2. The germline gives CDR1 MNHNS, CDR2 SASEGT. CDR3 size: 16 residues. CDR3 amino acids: CASSETSGSTYNEQFF. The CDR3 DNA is TGTGCCAGCAGTGAGACTAGCGGGAGCACCTACAATGAGCAGTTCTTC.

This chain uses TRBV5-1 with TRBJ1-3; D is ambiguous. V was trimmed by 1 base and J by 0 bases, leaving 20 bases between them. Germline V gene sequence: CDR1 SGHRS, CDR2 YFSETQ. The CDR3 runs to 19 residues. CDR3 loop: CASSLYGRLSPSSGNTIYF. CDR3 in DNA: TGCGCCAGCAGCTTGTACGGCAGGTTATCACCGTCCTCTGGAAACACCATATATTTT.

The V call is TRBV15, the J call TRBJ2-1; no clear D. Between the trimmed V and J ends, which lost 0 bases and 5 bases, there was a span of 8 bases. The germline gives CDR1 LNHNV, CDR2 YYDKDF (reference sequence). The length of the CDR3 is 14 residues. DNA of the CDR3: TGTGCCACCAGCAGAGATTGGGCCAACAATGAGCAGTTCTTC. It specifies CATSRDWANNEQFF.

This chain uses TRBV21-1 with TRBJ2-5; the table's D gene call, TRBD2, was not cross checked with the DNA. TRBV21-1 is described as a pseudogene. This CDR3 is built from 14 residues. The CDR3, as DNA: TGTGCCAGCAGCAGGGTAGCGGATCGAGTGACCCAGTACTTC. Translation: CASSRVADRVTQYF.

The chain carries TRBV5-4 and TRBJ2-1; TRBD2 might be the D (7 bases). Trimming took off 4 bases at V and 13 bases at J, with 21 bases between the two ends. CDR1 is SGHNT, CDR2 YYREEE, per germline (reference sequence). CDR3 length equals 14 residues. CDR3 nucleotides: TGTGCCAGCAGCCCAAGAGAAGGGGGGGACCGACAGTTCTTC. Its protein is CASSPREGGDRQFF.

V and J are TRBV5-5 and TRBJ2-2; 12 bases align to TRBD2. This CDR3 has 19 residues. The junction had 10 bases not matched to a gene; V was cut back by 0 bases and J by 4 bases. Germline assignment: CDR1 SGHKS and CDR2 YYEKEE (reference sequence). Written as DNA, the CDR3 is TGTGCCAGCAGCTTGGGTCTAGCGGGAGGGCCCGGGACCACCGGGGAGCTGTTTTTT. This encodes CASSLGLAGGPGTTGELFF.

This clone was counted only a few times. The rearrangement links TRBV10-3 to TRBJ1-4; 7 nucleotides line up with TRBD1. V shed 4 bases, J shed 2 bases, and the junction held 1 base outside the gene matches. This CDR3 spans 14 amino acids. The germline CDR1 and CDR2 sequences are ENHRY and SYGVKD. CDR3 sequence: CAISAGGTNEKLFF. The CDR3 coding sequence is TGTGCCATCAGTGCAGGGGGGACTAATGAAAAACTGTTTTTT.

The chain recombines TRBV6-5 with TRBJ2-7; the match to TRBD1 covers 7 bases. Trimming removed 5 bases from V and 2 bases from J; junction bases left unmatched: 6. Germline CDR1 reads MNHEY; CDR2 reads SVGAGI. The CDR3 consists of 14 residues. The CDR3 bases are TGTGCCAGCAGTCCCGGGACAGCAACCTACGAGCAGTACTTC. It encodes CASSPGTATYEQYF.

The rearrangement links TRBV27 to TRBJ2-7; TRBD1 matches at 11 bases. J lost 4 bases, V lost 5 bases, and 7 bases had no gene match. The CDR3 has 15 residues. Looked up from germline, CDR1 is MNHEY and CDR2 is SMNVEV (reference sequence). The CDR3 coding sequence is TGTGCCAGCAGTCCATCAGGACAGGGGGCTTACGAGCAGTACTTC. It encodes CASSPSGQGAYEQYF.

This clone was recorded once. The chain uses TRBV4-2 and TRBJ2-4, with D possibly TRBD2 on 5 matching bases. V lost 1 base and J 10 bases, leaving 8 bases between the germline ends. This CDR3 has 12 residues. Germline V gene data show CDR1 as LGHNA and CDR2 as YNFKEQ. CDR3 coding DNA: TGTGCCAGCAGCCAAGCGGGGTCGATTCAGTACTTC. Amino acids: CASSQAGSIQYF.